Here is one TCR beta chain with its context. How the authors handled the data: Estimated nucleated cell counts came from reference gene primer amplification. Clones were sequenced by immunoSEQ multiplex PCR, and TCRdb holds only the in-frame ones, with some missing. V and J calls and clone size are as listed in that table; D and trimming were resolved from the DNA. This table has about 59,000 clones, roughly 79% appearing once. The V end lost 4 bases, the J end lost 3 bases, and 8 bases lay between the germline ends. The CDR3 spans 13 residues. CDR1 MDHEN and CDR2 SYDVKM come from the germline V gene. The record originates from a study of blood T cell repertoires in COVID-19. About the study: Acute-phase and convalescent COVID-19 samples originated in the United States, Italy and Spain. PBMCs, B-cell-depleted T cells, or T cells provided the cDNA or gDNA that made up the material.

Sequenced input: peripheral blood. This clonotype was sampled from a woman of 80 years or more with active or convalescent COVID-19. V and J are TRBV28 and TRBJ2-3, with no clear D. CDR3 in DNA: TGTGCCAGCAGTTCTCCCGGGACAGATACGCAGTATTTT. Translating gives CASSSPGTDTQYF.